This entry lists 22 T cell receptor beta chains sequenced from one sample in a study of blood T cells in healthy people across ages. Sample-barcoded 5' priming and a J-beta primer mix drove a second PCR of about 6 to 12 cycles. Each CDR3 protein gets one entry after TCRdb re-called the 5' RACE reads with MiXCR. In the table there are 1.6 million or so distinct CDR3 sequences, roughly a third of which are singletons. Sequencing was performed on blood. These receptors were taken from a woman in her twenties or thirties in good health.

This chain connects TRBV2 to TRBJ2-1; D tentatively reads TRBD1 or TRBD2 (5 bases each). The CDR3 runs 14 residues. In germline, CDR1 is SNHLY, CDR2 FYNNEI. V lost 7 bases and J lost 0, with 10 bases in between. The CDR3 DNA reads TGTGCCAGCATTCATGGGGGCTCCTACAATGAGCAGTTCTTC. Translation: CASIHGGSYNEQFF.

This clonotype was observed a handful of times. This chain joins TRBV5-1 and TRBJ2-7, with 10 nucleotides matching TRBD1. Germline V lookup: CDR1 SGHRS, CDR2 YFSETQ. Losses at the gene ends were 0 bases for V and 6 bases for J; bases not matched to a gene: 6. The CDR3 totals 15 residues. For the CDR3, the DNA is TGCGCCAGCAGCTTGGGACAGGGGGCATTCTCCGAGCAGTACTTC. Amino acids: CASSLGQGAFSEQYF.

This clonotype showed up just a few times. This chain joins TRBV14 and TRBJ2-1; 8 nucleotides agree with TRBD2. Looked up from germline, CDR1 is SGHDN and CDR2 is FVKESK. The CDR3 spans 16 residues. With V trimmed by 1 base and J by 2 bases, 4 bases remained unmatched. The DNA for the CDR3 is TGTGCCAGCAGCCAAGGACCGGGACTAGCCTACAATGAGCAGTTCTTC. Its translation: CASSQGPGLAYNEQFF.

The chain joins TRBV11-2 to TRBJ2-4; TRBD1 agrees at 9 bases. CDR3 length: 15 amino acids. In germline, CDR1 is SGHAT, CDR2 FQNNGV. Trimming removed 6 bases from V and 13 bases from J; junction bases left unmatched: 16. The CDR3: CASSQSGGTGREQYF. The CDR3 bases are TGTGCCAGCAGTCAAAGTGGAGGGACAGGGAGGGAGCAGTACTTC.

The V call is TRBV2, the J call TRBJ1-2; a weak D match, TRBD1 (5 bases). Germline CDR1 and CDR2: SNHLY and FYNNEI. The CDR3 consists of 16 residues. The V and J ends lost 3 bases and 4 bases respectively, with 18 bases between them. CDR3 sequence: CASSDGGFIDSYGYTF. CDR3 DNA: TGTGCCAGCAGTGACGGGGGGTTTATCGACAGCTATGGCTACACCTTC.

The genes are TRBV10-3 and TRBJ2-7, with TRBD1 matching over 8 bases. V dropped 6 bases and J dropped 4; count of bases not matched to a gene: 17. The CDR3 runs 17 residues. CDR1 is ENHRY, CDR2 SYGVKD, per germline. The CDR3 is CAIRTDRGTGGRYEQYF. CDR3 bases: TGTGCCATCAGGACAGACAGAGGGACAGGCGGAAGGTACGAGCAGTACTTC.

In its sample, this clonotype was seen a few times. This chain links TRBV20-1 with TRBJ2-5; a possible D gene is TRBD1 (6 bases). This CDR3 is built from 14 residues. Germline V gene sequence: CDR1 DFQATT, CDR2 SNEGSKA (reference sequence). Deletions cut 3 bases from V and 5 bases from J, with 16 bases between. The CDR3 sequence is CSASVRGRRETQYF. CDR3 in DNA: TGCAGTGCTAGCGTCAGGGGTAGGAGGGAGACCCAGTACTTC.

Here the CDR3 reads CASSGGTSGGSYNEQFF. Here the CDR3 DNA reads TGTGCCAGCAGCGGAGGGACTAGCGGGGGCTCCTACAATGAGCAGTTCTTC. This sequence joins TRBV9 and TRBJ2-1; 14 bases fit TRBD2. The germline V gene has CDR1 SGDLS and CDR2 YYNGEE. With 3 bases clipped from V and 0 bases from J, the junction kept 2 bases outside the gene matches. The CDR3 is 17 residues long.

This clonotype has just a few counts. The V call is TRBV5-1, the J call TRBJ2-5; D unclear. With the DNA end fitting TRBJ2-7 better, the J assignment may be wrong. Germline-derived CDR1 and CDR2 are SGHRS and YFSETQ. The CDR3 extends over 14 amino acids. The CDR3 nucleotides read TGCGCCAGCAGCTTGGTTGGTGGGGTGGACGAGCAGTACTTC. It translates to CASSLVGGVDEQYF.

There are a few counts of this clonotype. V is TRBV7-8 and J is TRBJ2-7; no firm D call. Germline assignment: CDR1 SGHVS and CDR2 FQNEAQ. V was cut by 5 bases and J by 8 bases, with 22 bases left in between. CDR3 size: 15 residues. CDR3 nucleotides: TGTGCCAGCAGCGTAGGGCTACGGCAGATACTGAAGCAGTACTTC. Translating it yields CASSVGLRQILKQYF.

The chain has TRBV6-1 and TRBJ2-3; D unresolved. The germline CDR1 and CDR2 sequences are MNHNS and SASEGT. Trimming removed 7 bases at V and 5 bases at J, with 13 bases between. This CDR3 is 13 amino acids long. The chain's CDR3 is CASTRPAGDTQYF. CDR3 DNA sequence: TGTGCCAGCACCCGACCCGCAGGAGATACGCAGTATTTT.

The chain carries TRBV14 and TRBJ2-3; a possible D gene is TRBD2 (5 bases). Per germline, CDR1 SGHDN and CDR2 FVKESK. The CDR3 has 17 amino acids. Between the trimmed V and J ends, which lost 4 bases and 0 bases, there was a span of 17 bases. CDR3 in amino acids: CASSPFAGGSSTDTQYF. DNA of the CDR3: TGTGCCAGCAGCCCCTTTGCAGGTGGGAGTAGCACAGATACGCAGTATTTT. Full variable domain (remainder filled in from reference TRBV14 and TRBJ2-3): EAGVTQFPSHSVIEKGQTVTLRCDPISGHDNLYWYRRVMGKEIKFLLHFVKESKQDESGMPNNRFLAERTGGTYSTLKVQPAELEDSGVYFCASSPFAGGSSTDTQYFGPGTRLTVL.

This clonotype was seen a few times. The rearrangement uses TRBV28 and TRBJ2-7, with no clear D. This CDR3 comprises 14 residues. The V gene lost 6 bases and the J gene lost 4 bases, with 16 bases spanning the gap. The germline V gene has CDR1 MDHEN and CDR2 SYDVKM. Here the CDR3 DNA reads TGTGCCAGCAGCCCCTCAACAGCCGAATACGAGCAGTACTTC. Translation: CASSPSTAEYEQYF.

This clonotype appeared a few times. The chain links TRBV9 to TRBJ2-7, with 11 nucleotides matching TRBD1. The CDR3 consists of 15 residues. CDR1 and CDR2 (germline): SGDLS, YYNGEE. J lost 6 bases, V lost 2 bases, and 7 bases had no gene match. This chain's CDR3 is CASSVVGTGGAEQYF. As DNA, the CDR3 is TGTGCCAGCAGCGTCGTCGGGACAGGGGGGGCCGAGCAGTACTTC.

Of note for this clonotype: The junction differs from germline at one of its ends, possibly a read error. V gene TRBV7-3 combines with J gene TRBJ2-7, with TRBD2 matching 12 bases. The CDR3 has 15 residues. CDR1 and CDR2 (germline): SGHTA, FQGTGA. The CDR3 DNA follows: TGCGCCAGCAGCCAGACTAGCGGGGGCCGAAATGAGCAGTACTTC. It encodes CASSQTSGGRNEQYF.

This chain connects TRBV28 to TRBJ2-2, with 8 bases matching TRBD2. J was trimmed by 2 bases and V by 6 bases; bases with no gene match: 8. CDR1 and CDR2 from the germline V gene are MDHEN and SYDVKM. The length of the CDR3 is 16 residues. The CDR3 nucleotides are TGTGCCAGCAGCGGTAGCGGGGTATTTAACACCGGGGAGCTGTTTTTT. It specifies CASSGSGVFNTGELFF. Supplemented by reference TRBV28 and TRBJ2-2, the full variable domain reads DVKVTQSSRYLVKRTGEKVFLECVQDMDHENMFWYRQDPGLGLRLIYFSYDVKMKEKGDIPEGYSVSREKKERFSLILESASTNQTSMYLCASSGSGVFNTGELFFGEGSRLTVL.

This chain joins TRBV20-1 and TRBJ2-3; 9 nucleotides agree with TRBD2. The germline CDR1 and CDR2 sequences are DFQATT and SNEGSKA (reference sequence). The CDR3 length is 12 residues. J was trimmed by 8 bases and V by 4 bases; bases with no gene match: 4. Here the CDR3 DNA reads TGCAGTGCTACCAGCGGGGGGTTTACGCAGTATTTT. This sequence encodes CSATSGGFTQYF.

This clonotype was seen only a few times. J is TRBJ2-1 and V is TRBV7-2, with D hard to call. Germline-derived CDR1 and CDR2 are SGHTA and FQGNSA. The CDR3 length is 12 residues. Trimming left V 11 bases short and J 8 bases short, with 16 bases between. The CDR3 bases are TGTGCCGGGTATTCGCCAAGGGATGAGCAGTTCTTC. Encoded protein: CAGYSPRDEQFF.

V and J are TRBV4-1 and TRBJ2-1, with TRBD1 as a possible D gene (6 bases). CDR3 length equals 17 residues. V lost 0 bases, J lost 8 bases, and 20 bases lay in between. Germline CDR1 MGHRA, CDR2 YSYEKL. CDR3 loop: CASSQERGGTGTDEQFF. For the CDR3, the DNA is TGCGCCAGCAGCCAAGAGCGAGGGGGAACAGGGACCGATGAGCAGTTCTTC.

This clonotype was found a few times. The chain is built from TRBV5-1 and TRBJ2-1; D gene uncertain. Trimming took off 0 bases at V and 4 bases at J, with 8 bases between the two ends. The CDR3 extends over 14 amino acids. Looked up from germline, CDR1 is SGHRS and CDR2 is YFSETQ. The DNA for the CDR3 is TGCGCCAGCAGCTTGGAGGCAGATTACAATGAGCAGTTCTTC. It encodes CASSLEADYNEQFF.

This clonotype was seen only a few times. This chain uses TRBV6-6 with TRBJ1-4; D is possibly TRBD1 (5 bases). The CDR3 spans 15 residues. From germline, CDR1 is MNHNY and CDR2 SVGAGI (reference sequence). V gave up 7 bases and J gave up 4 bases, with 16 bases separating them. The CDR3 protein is CASTGREGDNEKLFF. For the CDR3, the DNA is TGTGCCAGCACCGGAAGGGAAGGGGATAATGAAAAACTGTTTTTT.

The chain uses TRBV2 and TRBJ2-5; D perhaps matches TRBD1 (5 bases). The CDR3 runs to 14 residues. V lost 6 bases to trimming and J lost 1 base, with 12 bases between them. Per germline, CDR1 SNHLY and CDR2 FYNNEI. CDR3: CASRSATVQETQYF. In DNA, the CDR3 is TGTGCCAGCAGGTCCGCGACAGTCCAAGAGACCCAGTACTTC.